This T cell receptor beta chain was sequenced in a study of long-term antiretroviral therapy in people with HIV. CDR1 LNHDA and CDR2 SQIVND come from the germline V gene (reference sequence). The CDR3 loop spans 11 amino acids. Trimming took 3 bases from V and 9 from J, leaving 7 bases between them. Version v3.0 of the immunoSEQ assay ran at survey level. Profiled with immunoSEQ multiplex PCR; TCRdb holds only in-frame clones, not every one. The sample includes tens of thousands of clones, more than 85% of them seen just once. Each HIV-infected participant was given treatment in the United States. Study results and limitations: Dominating the repertoire at all time points were the clones that expanded before ART. Information on adherence, resistance and therapy changes was unavailable.

Remarks on this clone: Its antigen is still unknown.

This chain uses TRBV19 with TRBJ2-3; D remains unclear. The source material was unsorted PBMCs, sampled 5.3 years after starting antiretroviral therapy. The receptor was derived from a man aged 45-60 years with HIV. CDR3 bases: TGTGCCAGTAGTATCGGGCAGACGCAGTATTTT. This sequence encodes CASSIGQTQYF.